This TCR beta chain was sequenced during a study of radiation and T cells in renal cell carcinoma. Specified treatment: treatment-naive control, cytoreductive nephrectomy. Germline V gene data show CDR1 as SGHTA and CDR2 as FQGNSA. The CDR3 has 15 amino acids. Trimming at V came to 1 base and at J to 4 bases, leaving 4 bases not matched to a gene. Only in-frame clones appear in the TCRdb table, and some are missing; sequencing was by immunoSEQ multiplex PCR. This table has 15,000 to 17,000 clones, about 56% appearing once. The TCR was taken from a man aged 45-65 years with renal cell carcinoma. This sequence joins TRBV7-2 and TRBJ1-5, with 7 bases matching TRBD1. Sample: tumor tissue, taken from a patient whose treatment was nephrectomy without radiotherapy. The CDR3 DNA follows: TGTGCCAGCAGCTTAGTGGGGGACAGTAATCAGCCCCAGCATTTT. It is translated as CASSLVGDSNQPQHF.